The entry that follows covers one T cell receptor (beta chain) sequence. Everyone who took part was roughly 18 to 89 years old, and they came from some 23 US areas. Participants' own reports of clinical history determined their cohort assignment. These data are taken from a study of blood T cell repertoires in COVID-19. Study summary: Material from acute and convalescent COVID-19 was sourced from the United States, Italy and Spain.

Repertoires were generated with immunoSEQ multiplex PCR, while TCRdb's copy carries only in-frame clones and drops some. The table lists around 180,000 clones, around 86% of them singletons. The sequencing sample was made of PBMCs or T cells enriched from blood (not recorded which). This receptor was identified in a woman aged 25 to 39 who had recovered from COVID-19.

CDR3 protein: CAYLTGTANEQFF. The CDR3 coding sequence is TGTGCCTACTTGACCGGGACTGCGAATGAGCAGTTCTTC. The chain couples TRBV30 to TRBJ2-1; D might be TRBD2 (6 bases). CDR1 and CDR2 (germline): GTSNPN, SVGIG (reference sequence). V was clipped by 7 bases and J by 7 bases, with 17 bases between them. The CDR3 has 13 residues.